Below, one TCR beta chain is given with its context. Its antigen is currently unknown. This entry belongs to a study of T cell clonotyping in hematopoietic cell transplantation. Sequencing was performed with immunoSEQ multiplex PCR; in TCRdb, only in-frame clones are kept and a portion is missing. The data show more than 5,000 clones, 32% seen once. Points from the study as a whole: Broader posttransplant TCR repertoire diversity was predicted by graft donor and pretransplant recipient Inverse Simpson Index values. Recipient TCR diversity dropped after transplant; expanded clonotypes rose from day 30 to 180. Without cell sorting, CD4 versus CD8 contributions remain unresolved.

The sequence was obtained from a female patient in her fifties who had an allogeneic stem cell transplant from an unrelated donor, so the T cells may come from the graft donor. Some clones in this sample may be carry-over from other donors' samples. This specimen consisted of peripheral blood mononuclear cells, obtained 30 days after allogeneic stem cell transplant.

CDR3 nucleotide sequence: TGTGCCAGCACTACAGGGGGCTCTTGGACTGAAGCTTTCTTT. Amino acids: CASTTGGSWTEAFF. The chain is built from TRBV25-1 and TRBJ1-1; 9 bases are shared with TRBD1. CDR1 is MGHDK and CDR2 is SYGVNS in the germline V gene. With 7 bases clipped from V and 5 bases from J, the junction kept 8 bases outside the gene matches. The CDR3 loop spans 14 amino acids.